These 21 T cell receptor beta chains share one sample of origin, sequenced in a study of a mutant IDH1 vaccine in newly diagnosed glioma. Using immunoSEQ multiplex PCR, the repertoire was profiled, and TCRdb retains in-frame clones only, with some absent. The sample has tens of thousands of clones; roughly 85% are singletons. Time point described: week 11, during vaccination. The vaccine gave 300 ug of a 20-mer mutant IDH1 peptide subcutaneously per dose. What these receptors recognize is not known. The sample in question was PBMCs, obtained from a glioma patient whose treatment included an IDH1 peptide vaccine. The receptors were sampled from a man between 40 and 49 years old with glioma.

DNA of the CDR3: TGTGCCAGCTCTCACCAAAACTACGAGCAGTACGTC. It codes for CASSHQNYEQYV. The J gene is TRBJ2-7, the V gene TRBV11-2, with unresolved D. V shed 8 bases and J shed 3 bases, with 11 bases lying between them. The CDR3 totals 12 residues. Germline CDR1 SGHAT, CDR2 FQNNGV.

This rearrangement joins TRBV2 to TRBJ1-2; D ambiguous. Germline-derived CDR1 and CDR2 are SNHLY and FYNNEI. Trimming shortened V by 10 bases and J by 6 bases, and 12 bases separated the two germline ends. The CDR3 totals 11 residues. CDR3 loop: CANEAGHGYTF. CDR3 nucleotides: TGTGCCAACGAGGCGGGTCATGGCTACACCTTC.

This clone was recorded only once. V is TRBV7-2 and J is TRBJ2-1; D perhaps matches TRBD2 (6 bases). Trimming stripped 4 bases from V and 1 base from J, with 14 bases between. This CDR3 contains 16 residues. CDR1 is SGHTA, CDR2 FQGNSA, per germline. This chain's CDR3 is CASSSPSSGSYNEQFF. As DNA, the CDR3 is TGTGCCAGCAGCTCCCCTAGTAGCGGATCCTACAATGAGCAGTTCTTC.

V usage is TRBV7-2 and J usage is TRBJ1-1; D gene unclear. The CDR3 loop spans 16 amino acids. The germline V and J ends were trimmed by 0 bases and 4 bases, with 15 bases remaining between them. Looked up from germline, CDR1 is SGHTA and CDR2 is FQGNSA. CDR3 sequence reads: CASSLAIGSGGTEAFF. The CDR3 nucleotides read TGTGCCAGCAGCTTAGCTATAGGGAGCGGTGGCACTGAAGCTTTCTTT.

This chain connects TRBV30 to TRBJ1-1; D gene ambiguous. V dropped 0 bases and J dropped 1 base, with 12 bases sitting between them. Germline-derived CDR1 and CDR2 are GTSNPN and SVGIG (reference sequence). The CDR3 covers 15 residues. CDR3 bases: TGTGCCTGGAGTGTCGGGAAAAATACGAACACTGAAGCTTTCTTT. Translation: CAWSVGKNTNTEAFF.

This sequence joins TRBV9 and TRBJ2-6, with 9 bases lining up with TRBD2. The junction had 18 bases not matched to a gene; V was cut back by 4 bases and J by 19 bases. The CDR3 totals 15 residues. The V gene's germline CDR1 is SGDLS and CDR2 YYNGEE. The CDR3 here is CASSPQSGTSNSLTF. CDR3 DNA sequence: TGTGCCAGCAGCCCCCAGTCCGGGACTAGCAATTCCCTCACTTTC.

The chain links TRBV6-4 to TRBJ1-5; 8 bases match TRBD1. V shed 6 bases and J 6 bases; nucleotides not matched to a gene: 7. Germline lookup yields CDR1 MRHNA and CDR2 SNTAGT. This CDR3 spans 14 amino acids. In nucleotides, the CDR3 is TGTGCCAGCAGAGCAGACAGGGGTGGTCAGCCCCAGCATTTT. Translated: CASRADRGGQPQHF.

This sequence joins TRBV9 and TRBJ2-3; perhaps D is TRBD1 or TRBD2 (6 bases each). The CDR3 is 16 residues long. Germline-derived CDR1 and CDR2 are SGDLS and YYNGEE. Trimming removed 3 bases from V and 6 bases from J, with 20 bases in between. CDR3 in DNA: TGTGCCAGCAGCGGAGGGGACGGGGGACACCAGGATACGCAGTATTTT. Protein product: CASSGGDGGHQDTQYF. Variable domain in full (rest from reference TRBV9 and TRBJ2-3): DSGVTQTPKHLITATGQRVTLRCSPRSGDLSVYWYQQSLDQGLQFLIQYYNGEERAKGNILERFSAQQFPDLHSELNLSSLELGDSALYFCASSGGDGGHQDTQYFGPGTRLTVL.

The chain links TRBV11-3 to TRBJ1-1; a possible D gene is TRBD1 (5 bases). Trimming took 5 bases from V and 5 from J, leaving 18 bases between them. CDR1 is SGHNT and CDR2 is YENEEA in the germline V gene. The CDR3 spans 15 residues. CDR3 region: CASSQDQGVRTEAFF. DNA of the CDR3: TGTGCCAGCAGCCAAGATCAGGGCGTTCGGACTGAAGCTTTCTTT.

The chain joins TRBV5-6 to TRBJ1-6, with TRBD1 identical over 10 bases. There are 14 residues in the CDR3. Per germline, CDR1 SGHDT and CDR2 YYEEEE. V shed 6 bases and J 8 bases; nucleotides not matched to a gene: 5. The CDR3 DNA reads as TGTGCCAGCACCCTCGGGACAGGGGATTCACCCCTCCACTTT. It yields the protein CASTLGTGDSPLHF.

This clone is a singleton in its sample. The genes are TRBV19 and TRBJ2-2; TRBD2 matches 14 bases. V shed 0 bases and J 7 bases; nucleotides not matched to a gene: 7. Germline CDR1 reads LNHDA; CDR2 reads SQIVND (reference sequence). The length of the CDR3 is 18 residues. In DNA, the CDR3 is TGTGCCAGTAGTATAGATCTGGGACTAGCGGGAGCACTCGGGGAGCTGTTTTTT. It translates to CASSIDLGLAGALGELFF.

This clone was detected only once. This chain connects TRBV18 to TRBJ2-3; TRBD2 aligns across 8 bases. Germline V gene lookup returns CDR1 KGHSH and CDR2 LQKENI. The CDR3 has 17 residues. J was trimmed by 0 bases and V by 0 bases; bases with no gene match: 5. The CDR3 nucleotides are TGTGCCAGCTCACCACCGTTAGCGGGAAGAAGCACAGATACGCAGTATTTT. Protein: CASSPPLAGRSTDTQYF. Together with reference TRBV18 and TRBJ2-3, the CDR3 gives the full variable domain: NAGVMQNPRHLVRRRGQEARLRCSPMKGHSHVYWYRQLPEEGLKFMVYLQKENIIDESGMPKERFSAEFPKEGPSILRIQQVVRGDSAAYFCASSPPLAGRSTDTQYFGPGTRLTVL.

This clone was seen more than once but under ten times. The CDR3 DNA follows: TGTGCCAGCACCTTGGACGGGTACGAGCAGTACGTC. Amino acid sequence: CASTLDGYEQYV. This chain joins TRBV6-6 and TRBJ2-7; D not certain. Deletions cut 7 bases from V and 4 bases from J, with 11 bases between. The CDR3 is 12 amino acids. Germline CDR1 MNHNY, CDR2 SVGAGI (reference sequence).

This sequence joins TRBV7-2 and TRBJ2-7; no clear D. Between the trimmed V and J ends, which lost 2 bases and 4 bases, there was a span of 12 bases. Germline V gene lookup returns CDR1 SGHTA and CDR2 FQGNSA. The CDR3 spans 14 residues. The CDR3 here is CASSLYPNTYEQYV. Here the CDR3 DNA reads TGTGCCAGCAGCTTATATCCTAATACTTACGAGCAGTACGTC.

The rearrangement uses TRBV4-1 and TRBJ2-3; TRBD2 is a possible D gene (6 bases). This CDR3 is built from 15 residues. CDR1 is MGHRA, CDR2 YSYEKL, per germline. V lost 5 bases to trimming and J lost 0 bases, with 12 bases between them. CDR3 in amino acids: CASSSGTLSTDTQYF. The CDR3 DNA is TGCGCCAGCAGCTCCGGGACTCTTAGCACAGATACGCAGTATTTT.

This clone was detected a few times. This chain links TRBV4-3 with TRBJ2-1; D gene unclear. The CDR3 consists of 13 residues. Looked up from germline, CDR1 is LGHNA and CDR2 is YSLEER. V was shortened by 2 bases and J by 6 bases, with 8 bases between the two germline ends. CDR3: CASSQPTSNEQFF. The CDR3, as DNA: TGCGCCAGCAGCCAACCTACGAGCAATGAGCAGTTCTTC.

The genes are TRBV19 and TRBJ1-2; D remains unclear. Trimming cost V 3 bases and J 8 bases, with 16 bases left between them. From germline, CDR1 is LNHDA and CDR2 SQIVND (reference sequence). The CDR3 length is 14 residues. The CDR3 here is CASSMWEGQHGYTF. In nucleotides, the CDR3 is TGTGCCAGTAGTATGTGGGAGGGTCAGCACGGCTACACCTTC.

The gene calls are TRBV11-2 and TRBJ1-1, with D unclear. The germline V gene encodes CDR1 SGHAT and CDR2 FQNNGV. V was pared by 1 base and J by 9 bases, with 6 bases between. The CDR3 loop spans 11 amino acids. The CDR3 sequence: CASSLAMQAFF. The CDR3 nucleotides read TGTGCCAGCAGCTTAGCGATGCAAGCTTTCTTT.

This rearrangement joins TRBV30 to TRBJ1-1, with 8 positions matching TRBD1. From germline, CDR1 is GTSNPN and CDR2 SVGIG (reference sequence). With 0 bases clipped from V and 4 bases from J, the junction kept 7 bases outside the gene matches. CDR3 length: 15 residues. The CDR3 DNA reads TGTGCCTGGAGTGTACTGGACAGGGACGCCACTGAAGCTTTCTTT. It is translated as CAWSVLDRDATEAFF.

By share, this clone counts as medium-sized. The chain is built from TRBV12-5 and TRBJ2-1; D is ambiguous. From germline, CDR1 is LGHNT and CDR2 FRNRAP. This CDR3 comprises 12 residues. Trimming left V 6 bases short and J 15 bases short, with 18 bases between. CDR3 region: CASGPPTSKAFF. CDR3 DNA sequence: TGTGCTAGTGGCCCTCCTACGAGCAAGGCGTTCTTC. The whole variable domain, filled in from reference TRBV12-5 and TRBJ2-1, reads DARVTQTPRHKVTEMGQEVTMRCQPILGHNTVFWYRQTMMQGLELLAYFRNRAPLDDSGMPKDRFSAEMPDATLATLKIQPSEPRDSAVYFCASGPPTSKAFFGPGTRLTVL.

The rearrangement joins TRBV28 to TRBJ1-3, with unresolved D. Germline assignment: CDR1 MDHEN and CDR2 SYDVKM. Trimming removed 7 bases at V and 4 bases at J, with 8 bases between. The CDR3 has 12 amino acids. CDR3: CASISGGNTIYF. CDR3 nucleotide sequence: TGTGCCAGCATCTCGGGCGGAAACACCATATATTTT.